This TCR beta chain stems from a study of regulatory T cells in long-lasting Graves disease. Library construction for TCR beta used iRepertoire HTBI primers and Arm-PCR of CDR3 regions. MiXCR, applied by TCRdb to the multiplex PCR reads, yields one record per CDR3 protein. The sample gives 250,000 or so distinct CDR3 sequences, about 18% of which show up once; 14% is in the top ten. This clonotype was counted at least ten times. The CDR3 consists of 14 residues. Per germline, CDR1 DFQATT and CDR2 SNEGSKA (reference sequence). Indicated time point: newly diagnosed GD, antithyroid drugs for less than 3 months. Extracted RNA from PBMCs served as the source of the TCR library. The sample was also linked to a second study, of T cells in Graves' hyperthyroidism and ophthalmopathy. That source notes: Exclusion of a patient resulted from uncontrolled infection, other autoimmune disease, pregnancy or lactation. Clonotypes that were expanded in thyroid above 0.001 mostly appeared in blood too.

The receptor was isolated from a woman under 40 with Graves disease. The specimen was peripheral blood mononuclear cells (PBMCs), collected at new diagnosis, from a patient treated with antithyroid drugs. The V gene is TRBV20-1, the J gene TRBJ2-1; 8 bases fit TRBD1. Written as DNA, the CDR3 is TGCAGCACCTATACAGGGGGTGACTACAATGAGCAGTTCTTC. Protein product: CSTYTGGDYNEQFF.